This is a list of T cell receptor beta chains from one sample in a study of blood T cells in healthy people across ages. TCRdb recomputed calls from the 5' RACE reads with MiXCR, one row per CDR3 protein. Counted here are approximately 800,000 distinct CDR3 sequences, 60% to 80% occurring once; the ten biggest clones make up roughly 25%. Sequences were obtained from blood. The origin of the receptors is a man under 40 in good health. Each CDR3 is given with its conserved first and last residue. The order of the fields is V gene, D gene, clone size, J gene, CDR3 protein, CDR3 DNA. D genes are given only for firm matches. The listing skips clone size in some rows; elsewhere it reads once, few, many or a size class.

v_call: TRBV20-1
d_call: NA
clone_size: few
j_call: TRBJ2-6
cdr3_aa: CSATGHPSGANVLTF
cdr3_nt: TGCAGTGCAACGGGACACCCCTCTGGGGCCAACGTCCTGACTTTC

v_call: TRBV14
d_call: NA
clone_size: NA
j_call: TRBJ2-2
cdr3_aa: CASSQSLNTGELFF
cdr3_nt: TGTGCCAGCAGTCAAAGTTTGAACACCGGGGAGCTGTTTTTT

v_call: TRBV30
d_call: NA
clone_size: NA
j_call: TRBJ2-7
cdr3_aa: CAWHRGGNYEQYF
cdr3_nt: TGTGCCTGGCACCGGGGCGGGAACTACGAGCAGTACTTC

v_call: TRBV4-3
d_call: TRBD1
clone_size: once
j_call: TRBJ2-1
cdr3_aa: CASRKGSRDRGPNEQFF
cdr3_nt: TGCGCCAGCAGGAAAGGTAGCCGGGACAGGGGGCCCAATGAGCAGTTCTTC

v_call: TRBV7-2
d_call: NA
clone_size: few
j_call: TRBJ1-5
cdr3_aa: CASSQNGGGNQPQHF
cdr3_nt: TGTGCCAGCAGCCAAAATGGGGGGGGGAATCAGCCCCAGCATTTT

v_call: TRBV2
d_call: NA
clone_size: NA
j_call: TRBJ1-6
cdr3_aa: CASSEARQKYYSPLHF
cdr3_nt: TGTGCCAGCAGTGAAGCGCGGCAGAAATACTATTCACCCCTCCACTTT

v_call: TRBV2
d_call: NA
clone_size: NA
j_call: TRBJ1-5
cdr3_aa: CASSDALVNQPQHF
cdr3_nt: TGTGCCAGCAGTGACGCCCTTGTTAATCAGCCCCAGCATTTT

v_call: TRBV20-1
d_call: NA
clone_size: NA
j_call: TRBJ1-5
cdr3_aa: CSAREPRGSNQPQHF
cdr3_nt: TGCAGTGCTAGGGAACCAAGAGGTAGCAATCAGCCCCAGCATTTT

v_call: TRBV29-1
d_call: TRBD2
clone_size: few
j_call: TRBJ2-1
cdr3_aa: CSVAKGGGSNEQFF
cdr3_nt: TGCAGCGTTGCGAAAGGCGGGGGGTCGAATGAGCAGTTCTTC

v_call: TRBV12-3/TRBV12-4
d_call: TRBD1
clone_size: NA
j_call: TRBJ2-5
cdr3_aa: CASSFDRGVQETQYF
cdr3_nt: TGTGCCAGCAGTTTTGACAGGGGAGTCCAAGAGACCCAGTACTTC

v_call: TRBV29-1
d_call: NA
clone_size: NA
j_call: TRBJ2-3
cdr3_aa: CSAERGGLDTQYF
cdr3_nt: TGCAGCGCCGAACGTGGAGGGTTAGATACGCAGTATTTT

v_call: TRBV10-3
d_call: TRBD2
clone_size: NA
j_call: TRBJ2-5
cdr3_aa: CTTRLAGAQETQYF
cdr3_nt: TGTACCACCCGACTAGCGGGGGCTCAAGAGACCCAGTACTTC

v_call: TRBV14
d_call: NA
clone_size: NA
j_call: TRBJ2-7
cdr3_aa: CASSAQGGAYEQYF
cdr3_nt: TGTGCCAGCAGCGCACAGGGGGGGGCCTACGAGCAGTACTTC

v_call: TRBV7-9
d_call: NA
clone_size: NA
j_call: TRBJ2-4
cdr3_aa: CASSLEVAGNIQYF
cdr3_nt: TGTGCCAGCAGCTTAGAAGTGGCAGGGAACATTCAGTACTTC

v_call: TRBV7-2
d_call: TRBD1
clone_size: NA
j_call: TRBJ2-5
cdr3_aa: CASSERQGAETQYF
cdr3_nt: TGTGCCAGCAGCGAAAGACAGGGGGCTGAGACCCAGTACTTC

v_call: TRBV12-3/TRBV12-4
d_call: NA
clone_size: NA
j_call: TRBJ2-1
cdr3_aa: CASISPEEYNEQFF
cdr3_nt: TGTGCCAGCATCTCCCCGGAGGAGTACAATGAGCAGTTCTTC

v_call: TRBV6-5
d_call: TRBD1
clone_size: NA
j_call: TRBJ2-7
cdr3_aa: CASGGQILYEQYF
cdr3_nt: TGTGCCAGCGGGGGACAGATCCTCTACGAGCAGTACTTC

v_call: TRBV12-3/TRBV12-4
d_call: NA
clone_size: NA
j_call: TRBJ2-1
cdr3_aa: CTSSLTIEQFF
cdr3_nt: TGTACCAGCAGTTTGACTATTGAGCAGTTCTTC

v_call: TRBV30
d_call: NA
clone_size: NA
j_call: TRBJ2-1
cdr3_aa: CAWSVSRGNEQFF
cdr3_nt: TGTGCCTGGAGTGTATCCCGAGGGAATGAGCAGTTCTTC

v_call: TRBV5-6
d_call: NA
clone_size: NA
j_call: TRBJ1-1
cdr3_aa: CASSRLSLGYTEAFF
cdr3_nt: TGTGCCAGCAGCCGCCTCTCCCTAGGATACACTGAAGCTTTCTTT

v_call: TRBV7-2
d_call: NA
clone_size: few
j_call: TRBJ2-7
cdr3_aa: CASSLGVGAGGYEQYF
cdr3_nt: TGTGCCAGCAGCTTAGGTGTAGGGGCAGGAGGCTACGAGCAGTACTTC

v_call: TRBV20-1
d_call: TRBD2
clone_size: NA
j_call: TRBJ2-7
cdr3_aa: CSARGEGYEQYF
cdr3_nt: TGCAGTGCTAGGGGGGAGGGCTACGAGCAGTACTTC

v_call: TRBV5-1
d_call: TRBD2
clone_size: NA
j_call: TRBJ2-3
cdr3_aa: CASSLAGSSGGSDTQYF
cdr3_nt: TGCGCCAGCAGCTTGGCCGGATCTAGCGGGGGATCAGATACGCAGTATTTT

v_call: TRBV20-1
d_call: NA
clone_size: NA
j_call: TRBJ1-6
cdr3_aa: CSARPRMDSPLHF
cdr3_nt: TGCAGTGCTAGACCACGGATGGATTCACCCCTCCACTTT

v_call: TRBV12-3/TRBV12-4
d_call: NA
clone_size: once
j_call: TRBJ1-1
cdr3_aa: CASSWAENTEAFF
cdr3_nt: TGTGCCAGCAGCTGGGCCGAGAACACTGAAGCTTTCTTT

v_call: TRBV29-1
d_call: TRBD1
clone_size: NA
j_call: TRBJ1-2
cdr3_aa: CSVGTGSGYGYTF
cdr3_nt: TGCAGCGTTGGGACAGGGTCCGGCTATGGCTACACCTTC

v_call: TRBV7-2
d_call: TRBD2
clone_size: once
j_call: TRBJ2-2
cdr3_aa: CASSLPGGMAGELFF
cdr3_nt: TGTGCCAGCAGCTTACCGGGGGGAATGGCCGGGGAGCTGTTTTTT

v_call: TRBV10-3
d_call: NA
clone_size: NA
j_call: TRBJ2-4
cdr3_aa: CAISERVGVEAKNIQYF
cdr3_nt: TGTGCCATCAGTGAGAGAGTAGGGGTCGAGGCCAAAAACATTCAGTACTTC

v_call: TRBV11-2
d_call: NA
clone_size: few
j_call: TRBJ2-3
cdr3_aa: CASSLVTGPTDTQYF
cdr3_nt: TGTGCCAGCAGCTTAGTCACGGGCCCCACAGATACGCAGTATTTT

v_call: TRBV9
d_call: NA
clone_size: few
j_call: TRBJ2-1
cdr3_aa: CASGSNEQFF
cdr3_nt: TGTGCCAGCGGAAGCAATGAGCAGTTCTTC

v_call: TRBV13
d_call: TRBD1
clone_size: few
j_call: TRBJ2-1
cdr3_aa: CASSLTGDGDNEQFF
cdr3_nt: TGTGCCAGCAGCTTGACAGGGGACGGGGACAATGAGCAGTTCTTC

v_call: TRBV9
d_call: NA
clone_size: NA
j_call: TRBJ2-3
cdr3_aa: CASSVEPGSDTQYF
cdr3_nt: TGTGCCAGCAGCGTAGAGCCCGGCTCAGATACGCAGTATTTT

v_call: TRBV12-3/TRBV12-4
d_call: NA
clone_size: NA
j_call: TRBJ2-3
cdr3_aa: CASRGWAVSTDTQYF
cdr3_nt: TGTGCCAGCCGGGGTTGGGCGGTTAGCACAGATACGCAGTATTTT

v_call: TRBV7-9
d_call: TRBD1
clone_size: NA
j_call: TRBJ1-2
cdr3_aa: CASSEVGQGIYGYTF
cdr3_nt: TGTGCCAGCAGCGAAGTGGGACAGGGAATCTATGGCTACACCTTC

v_call: TRBV7-9
d_call: TRBD1
clone_size: NA
j_call: TRBJ2-3
cdr3_aa: CASSLVGTGLDTQYF
cdr3_nt: TGTGCCAGCAGCTTGGTTGGGACAGGGTTAGATACGCAGTATTTT

v_call: TRBV12-3/TRBV12-4
d_call: NA
clone_size: NA
j_call: TRBJ2-5
cdr3_aa: CASSLTAGPQETQYF
cdr3_nt: TGTGCCAGCAGTTTAACCGCCGGGCCCCAGGAGACCCAGTACTTC

v_call: TRBV25-1
d_call: NA
clone_size: few
j_call: TRBJ2-6
cdr3_aa: CASNGDPGANVLTF
cdr3_nt: TGTGCCAGCAATGGGGACCCCGGGGCCAACGTCCTGACTTTC

v_call: TRBV4-3
d_call: TRBD1
clone_size: few
j_call: TRBJ2-7
cdr3_aa: CASSPGTGEIYEQYF
cdr3_nt: TGCGCCAGCAGCCCAGGGACAGGGGAAATATACGAGCAGTACTTC

v_call: TRBV5-1
d_call: NA
clone_size: NA
j_call: TRBJ2-7
cdr3_aa: CASSLTRDNREQYF
cdr3_nt: TGCGCCAGCAGCTTAACCCGGGACAACCGCGAGCAGTACTTC

v_call: TRBV28
d_call: NA
clone_size: NA
j_call: TRBJ2-7
cdr3_aa: CASSPHRTSSYEQYF
cdr3_nt: TGTGCCAGCAGTCCACACAGGACCAGCTCCTACGAGCAGTACTTC

v_call: TRBV6-1
d_call: NA
clone_size: NA
j_call: TRBJ2-6
cdr3_aa: CASGGHVSGANVLTF
cdr3_nt: TGTGCCAGCGGGGGACACGTCTCTGGGGCCAACGTCCTGACTTTC

v_call: TRBV5-5
d_call: TRBD1
clone_size: NA
j_call: TRBJ2-5
cdr3_aa: CTSSSRPGQRPYQETQYF
cdr3_nt: TGTACCAGCAGCTCTCGACCGGGACAGAGACCGTACCAAGAGACCCAGTACTTC

v_call: TRBV7-9
d_call: TRBD1
clone_size: few
j_call: TRBJ2-5
cdr3_aa: CASSPRKGQGETQYF
cdr3_nt: TGTGCCAGCAGCCCCCGGAAGGGACAGGGAGAGACCCAGTACTTC

v_call: TRBV20-1
d_call: NA
clone_size: NA
j_call: TRBJ2-1
cdr3_aa: CSARVRGMGQTYEQFF
cdr3_nt: TGCAGTGCTAGAGTAAGAGGAATGGGCCAAACCTACGAGCAGTTCTTC

v_call: TRBV6-1
d_call: NA
clone_size: NA
j_call: TRBJ2-6
cdr3_aa: CASSVRSGAGANVLTF
cdr3_nt: TGTGCCAGCAGTGTACGGTCCGGGGCTGGGGCCAACGTCCTGACTTTC

v_call: TRBV29-1
d_call: NA
clone_size: NA
j_call: TRBJ2-7
cdr3_aa: CSVEGRDAYEQYF
cdr3_nt: TGCAGCGTTGAGGGCAGGGATGCCTACGAGCAGTACTTC

v_call: TRBV15
d_call: NA
clone_size: NA
j_call: TRBJ2-3
cdr3_aa: CATSRDGVPSTDTQYF
cdr3_nt: TGTGCCACCAGCAGAGATGGAGTCCCTAGCACAGATACGCAGTATTTT

v_call: TRBV20-1
d_call: NA
clone_size: NA
j_call: TRBJ1-1
cdr3_aa: CSASRRPNTEAFF
cdr3_nt: TGCAGTGCGAGTCGGCGGCCGAACACTGAAGCTTTCTTT

v_call: TRBV6-5
d_call: TRBD2
clone_size: NA
j_call: TRBJ2-5
cdr3_aa: CASRGTSGGAETQYF
cdr3_nt: TGTGCCAGCAGGGGGACTAGCGGGGGGGCAGAGACCCAGTACTTC

v_call: TRBV6-2/TRBV6-3
d_call: NA
clone_size: NA
j_call: TRBJ2-4
cdr3_aa: CASSYAEAFGQYF
cdr3_nt: TGTGCCAGCAGTTACGCGGAGGCCTTCGGGCAGTACTTC

v_call: TRBV4-1
d_call: TRBD2
clone_size: few
j_call: TRBJ2-1
cdr3_aa: CASSPFGVAGGDEQFF
cdr3_nt: TGCGCCAGCAGCCCTTTCGGGGTAGCGGGGGGCGATGAGCAGTTCTTC

v_call: TRBV29-1
d_call: NA
clone_size: NA
j_call: TRBJ2-4
cdr3_aa: CSVLQGPREQYF
cdr3_nt: TGCAGCGTTCTACAGGGACCACGGGAGCAGTACTTC

v_call: TRBV6-6
d_call: TRBD1
clone_size: NA
j_call: TRBJ2-7
cdr3_aa: CASSAGQASYEQYF
cdr3_nt: TGTGCCAGCAGTGCGGGACAGGCCTCCTACGAGCAGTACTTC

v_call: TRBV15
d_call: NA
clone_size: few
j_call: TRBJ1-2
cdr3_aa: CATSTLDGSNYGYTF
cdr3_nt: TGTGCCACCAGCACCCTGGACGGTTCTAACTATGGCTACACCTTC

v_call: TRBV7-2
d_call: TRBD2
clone_size: few
j_call: TRBJ2-5
cdr3_aa: CASSLRFGGNQETQYF
cdr3_nt: TGTGCCAGCAGCTTAAGGTTCGGGGGGAACCAAGAGACCCAGTACTTC

v_call: TRBV5-1
d_call: NA
clone_size: NA
j_call: TRBJ2-5
cdr3_aa: CASSLIQGQETQYF
cdr3_nt: TGCGCCAGCAGCTTGATACAGGGACAAGAGACCCAGTACTTC

v_call: TRBV24-1
d_call: TRBD1
clone_size: NA
j_call: TRBJ2-5
cdr3_aa: CATSDLRMGQQETQYF
cdr3_nt: TGTGCCACCAGTGATTTGCGGATGGGACAGCAAGAGACCCAGTACTTC